One and the same sample provided the 23 T cell receptor beta chains below, sequenced in a study of neurological immune-mediated disorders. Via MiXCR, TCRdb re-called the 5' RACE reads, giving one row per CDR3 protein. This sample has roughly 76,000 distinct CDR3 sequences, with about 14% found just once. The specimen was PBMCs. These receptors came from a woman aged 50 to 60 in good health.

This clonotype came up many times. V gene TRBV10-3 combines with J gene TRBJ2-1; a weak D match, TRBD1 (6 bases). There are 15 residues in the CDR3. The ends were cut back, 4 bases at V and 7 bases at J, with 17 bases in the middle. Germline CDR1 ENHRY, CDR2 SYGVKD. The CDR3 loop is CAISVGMDSENEQFF. CDR3 bases: TGTGCCATCAGTGTGGGCATGGACAGCGAGAATGAGCAGTTCTTC.

This clonotype was counted many times. The chain links TRBV29-1 to TRBJ2-1; 9 bases fit TRBD1. With V trimmed by 7 bases and J by 6 bases, 4 bases remained unmatched. There are 12 residues in the CDR3. Per the germline V gene, CDR1 is SQVTM and CDR2 is ANQGSEA. This CDR3 reads CSDMTGGNEQFF. The CDR3 DNA follows: TGCAGCGACATGACAGGGGGCAATGAGCAGTTCTTC.

This clonotype was counted at least ten times. This chain uses TRBV5-1 with TRBJ1-2; D not certain. The germline V gene encodes CDR1 SGHRS and CDR2 YFSETQ. The V gene lost 4 bases and the J gene lost 1 base, with 14 bases spanning the gap. CDR3 length: 15 residues. The CDR3 here is CASSRGMTDNYGYTF. CDR3 sequence (DNA): TGCGCCAGCAGCCGAGGAATGACGGATAACTATGGCTACACCTTC.

This clonotype was counted many times. The chain has TRBV6-2 or TRBV6-3 and TRBJ2-7; TRBD2 is a possible D gene (6 bases). V lost 6 bases, J lost 2 bases, and 8 bases lay in between. Germline V gene lookup returns CDR1 MNHEY and CDR2 SVGEGT. The CDR3 extends over 12 amino acids. The CDR3 reads CASRDYTYEQYF. The CDR3, as DNA: TGTGCCAGCAGGGACTATACCTACGAGCAGTACTTC.

The table lists this clonotype with many counts. The chain is built from TRBV20-1 and TRBJ2-6; D unresolved. CDR1 and CDR2 (germline): DFQATT, SNEGSKA (reference sequence). The V gene lost 3 bases and the J gene lost 0 bases, with 6 bases spanning the gap. The CDR3 runs to 14 residues. Here the CDR3 DNA reads TGCAGTGCTAGTCTCCACTCTGGGGCCAACGTCCTGACTTTC. Amino acid sequence: CSASLHSGANVLTF.

This clonotype occurred many times. The chain is built from TRBV2 and TRBJ2-3, with 16 bases fitting TRBD2. This CDR3 is built from 16 residues. V lost 9 bases and J lost 2; bases outside the gene matches: 5. Germline values: CDR1 SNHLY, CDR2 FYNNEI. CDR3 coding DNA: TGTGCCAGTGGGACTAGCGGGGGGGTTGCCACAGATACGCAGTATTTT. Its translation: CASGTSGGVATDTQYF.

This clonotype was detected ten times or more. The chain combines TRBV6-5 with TRBJ2-3; TRBD1 matches 7 bases. The CDR3 contains 14 residues. The germline gives CDR1 MNHEY, CDR2 SVGAGI. Trimming took 6 bases from V and 9 from J; bases not matched to a gene: 12. CDR3: CASRNLPTRGTQYF. CDR3 DNA sequence: TGTGCCAGCAGGAATCTCCCGACCAGGGGGACGCAGTATTTT.

This clonotype was counted at least ten times. The rearrangement joins TRBV5-6 to TRBJ1-2, with 9 bases that match TRBD1. The junction had 12 bases not matched to a gene; V was cut back by 2 bases and J by 7 bases. Germline assignment: CDR1 SGHDT and CDR2 YYEEEE. This CDR3 has 16 residues. CDR3 in amino acids: CASSFRTGAFLSGYTF. CDR3 DNA sequence: TGTGCCAGCAGCTTCCGGACAGGGGCCTTCTTGTCTGGCTACACCTTC.

This clonotype has at least ten counts. The chain carries TRBV9 and TRBJ2-1, with D maybe TRBD1 (6 bases). Germline lookup yields CDR1 SGDLS and CDR2 YYNGEE. This CDR3 has 13 amino acids. V was pared by 0 bases and J by 9 bases, with 10 bases between. The CDR3 DNA follows: TGTGCCAGCAGCGTAGGGACAGAAACTGAGCAGTTCTTC. This encodes CASSVGTETEQFF.

The sample holds many counts of this clonotype. J is TRBJ2-1 and V is TRBV3-1; TRBD2 is a possible D gene (5 bases). V dropped 1 base and J dropped 13 bases, with 8 bases sitting between them. The CDR3 extends over 11 amino acids. Germline CDR1 is LGHDT and CDR2 is YNNKEL (reference sequence). For the CDR3, the DNA is TGTGCCAGCAGCCAAGCTGGACTCCAGTTCTTC. Its protein is CASSQAGLQFF.

This clonotype has ten or more counts. The chain combines TRBV7-9 with TRBJ2-7, with a tentative D call TRBD2 (5 bases). V was clipped by 5 bases and J by 2 bases, with 19 bases between them. Germline CDR1 is SEHNR and CDR2 is FQNEAQ (reference sequence). The CDR3 covers 16 residues. In DNA, the CDR3 is TGTGCCAGCAGCAACAATGCCGGGAAGAGGGCCTACGAGCAGTACTTC. The encoded protein is CASSNNAGKRAYEQYF.

In its sample, this clonotype was seen many times. The chain is built from TRBV2 and TRBJ1-5, with D possibly TRBD1 on 6 matching bases. In germline, CDR1 is SNHLY, CDR2 FYNNEI. The CDR3 contains 16 residues. The V and J ends lost 6 bases and 4 bases respectively, with 19 bases between them. Here the CDR3 reads CASRGIPQGDNQPQHF. CDR3 nucleotide sequence: TGTGCCAGCAGGGGGATACCACAGGGAGATAATCAGCCCCAGCATTTT.

The table lists this clonotype with many counts. The CDR3 nucleotides read TGTGCCAGCAGTTCCTCTCGACAGGTCAACGAGCAGTACTTC. This codes for CASSSSRQVNEQYF. This chain uses TRBV28 with TRBJ2-7; TRBD1 is a possible D gene (6 bases). Trimming left V 4 bases short and J 5 bases short, with 15 bases between. Germline loops: CDR1 MDHEN, CDR2 SYDVKM. This CDR3 has 14 residues.

At least ten counts were recorded for this clonotype. V is TRBV9 and J is TRBJ2-1; 9 nucleotides line up with TRBD2. Trimming cost V 3 bases and J 5 bases; bases outside gene matches: 6. Looked up from germline, CDR1 is SGDLS and CDR2 is YYNGEE. This CDR3 is built from 15 residues. The CDR3 bases are TGTGCCAGCAGCGGGGGACTAGCTCGGCACAATGAGCAGTTCTTC. As protein: CASSGGLARHNEQFF.

Many counts were recorded for this clonotype. V usage is TRBV7-2 and J usage is TRBJ2-1; TRBD2 might be the D (5 bases). Germline assignment: CDR1 SGHTA and CDR2 FQGNSA. Trimming shortened V by 4 bases and J by 0 bases, and 10 bases separated the two germline ends. This CDR3 has 15 amino acids. The CDR3 sequence: CASSSDFTSYNEQFF. In nucleotides, the CDR3 is TGTGCCAGCAGCTCGGACTTTACCTCCTACAATGAGCAGTTCTTC.

This clonotype appeared many times. V and J are TRBV20-1 and TRBJ2-5; 8 nucleotides line up with TRBD2. This CDR3 is 13 amino acids long. Germline-derived CDR1 and CDR2 are DFQATT and SNEGSKA (reference sequence). V lost 5 bases and J lost 4; bases outside the gene matches: 6. The CDR3 bases are TGCAGTGCTCCGGGACTAGTCGGAGAGACCCAGTACTTC. Translated, it gives CSAPGLVGETQYF.

The chain has TRBV4-1 and TRBJ2-3; D tentatively reads TRBD1 or TRBD2 (5 bases each). The CDR3 is 14 amino acids. The V end lost 0 bases, the J end lost 1 base, and 5 bases lay between the germline ends. Per germline, CDR1 MGHRA and CDR2 YSYEKL. CDR3 DNA: TGCGCCAGCAGCCAAGAGGGGGGCACAGATACGCAGTATTTT. Encoded protein: CASSQEGGTDTQYF.

This clonotype was found many times. The rearrangement links TRBV7-8 to TRBJ1-5, with TRBD1 matching over 7 bases. The CDR3 has 13 amino acids. The V gene end was trimmed by 5 bases and the J gene end by 7 bases; junction bases not matched to a gene: 5. Germline-derived CDR1 and CDR2 are SGHVS and FQNEAQ. This CDR3 reads CASSVRTGQPQHF. The CDR3 nucleotides are TGTGCCAGCAGCGTCCGGACAGGCCAGCCCCAGCATTTT.

Concerning this clonotype itself: This may come from a read error, since a much larger clone is one base off. The chain combines TRBV3-1 with TRBJ1-2; no firm D call. The CDR3 runs to 15 residues. Germline values: CDR1 LGHDT, CDR2 YNNKEL (reference sequence). Here the CDR3 reads CASSQDLGGVYGNTF. CDR3 sequence (DNA): TGTGCCAGCAGCCAAGATTTAGGCGGGGTCTATGGCAACACCTTC.

The chain links TRBV20-1 to TRBJ2-3; no clear D gene. The J call is doubtful: the DNA matches TRBJ1-5 better. The germline V gene encodes CDR1 DFQATT and CDR2 SNEGSKA (reference sequence). The CDR3 extends over 14 amino acids. The CDR3 DNA follows: TGCAGTACCCGCTATTCTAGCGGAACAGATACGCAGCATTTT. Protein sequence: CSTRYSSGTDTQHF.

This clonotype was recorded many times. This chain links TRBV15 with TRBJ2-7; a weak D match, TRBD2 (6 bases). The CDR3 runs to 19 residues. V was pared by 3 bases and J by 2 bases, with 26 bases between. Germline V gene sequence: CDR1 LNHNV, CDR2 YYDKDF (reference sequence). CDR3 in DNA: TGTGCCACCAGCAGCTCCTCTGGGCTTGGCGGGACCCGCCCCTACGAGCAGTACTTC. It is translated as CATSSSSGLGGTRPYEQYF.

V and J are TRBV6-2 or TRBV6-3 and TRBJ2-2, with D unresolved. Between the trimmed V and J ends, which lost 5 bases and 4 bases, there was a span of 2 bases. The CDR3 loop spans 11 amino acids. The germline V gene has CDR1 MNHEY and CDR2 SVGEGT. The CDR3 bases are TGTGCCAGCAGTCGCACCGGGGAGCTGTTTTTT. Protein product: CASSRTGELFF.

With regard to this clonotype: At one of its ends the junction is not consistent with the germline gene, which may arise from a read error. The rearrangement joins TRBV5-1 to TRBJ2-1; TRBD2 matches at 9 bases. The CDR3 has 15 amino acids. Germline CDR1 and CDR2: SGHRS and YFSETQ. The CDR3 DNA sequence: TGCGCCAGTAGCTTGGTTAATAGCGGGAGTGGAGAGCAGTTCTTC. This codes for CASSLVNSGSGEQFF.